A selection of T cell receptor beta chains follows, all from one sample in a study of CD8 T cells in Susac syndrome. Using its own MiXCR run on the immunoSEQ multiplex PCR reads, TCRdb lists one record per CDR3 protein. The sample shows approximately 230,000 distinct CDR3 sequences, 80% to 95% of them seen only once. The sample consisted of CD4+ T cells from PBMCs. The receptors were sampled from a human donor with multiple sclerosis. Each CDR3 is given with its conserved first and last residue. The order of the fields is J gene, D gene, V gene, CDR3 length, clone size, CDR3 DNA, CDR3 protein. A D gene is named only where the DNA matches it firmly. Clone size, where shown, is once, few, many, or a class for clones that have expanded.

TRBJ1-5 - TRBV7-2 13 - TGTGCCAGCAGCTCCGGGCCTGACCAGCCCCAGCATTTT CASSSGPDQPQHF
TRBJ1-2 - TRBV6-1 14 - TGTGCCAGCACCCCTGAACTAGATAACTATGGCTACACCTTC CASTPELDNYGYTF
TRBJ2-3 TRBD1 TRBV11-3 15 - TGTGCCAGCAGCCGAGGGGGCGCCTCCACAGATACGCAGTATTTT CASSRGGASTDTQYF
TRBJ2-6 - TRBV6-8 18 once TGTGCCAGCAGTTACTCGACGAAGGGTAGGTCTGGGGCCAACGTCCTGACTTTC CASSYSTKGRSGANVLTF
TRBJ2-1 TRBD2 TRBV20-1 15 - TGCAGTGCCCTATCGGGGCTAGCGGGGATGGGTGAGCAGTTCTTC CSALSGLAGMGEQFF
TRBJ2-7 TRBD1 TRBV6-5 14 - TGTGCCAGCGCCACCTGGCAGGGGGCGGGGGAGCAGTACTTC CASATWQGAGEQYF
TRBJ1-1 - TRBV29-1 12 once TGCAGCGTTAAACCTCAAGCGACTGAAGCTTTCTTT CSVKPQATEAFF
TRBJ2-7 TRBD1 TRBV6-1 15 - TGTGCCAGCAGTGAACGGGGGACAGGGGATAGCGAGCAGTACTTC CASSERGTGDSEQYF
TRBJ1-2 - TRBV2 13 - TGTGCCAGCAGTGAGATGAGGGACATTCCCCGCACCTTC CASSEMRDIPRTF
TRBJ1-5 - TRBV19 16 - TGTGCCAGTAGTATAGTGTCAGGGACCACCAATCAGCCCCAGCATTTT CASSIVSGTTNQPQHF
TRBJ1-6 - TRBV4-2 21 few TGTGCCAGCAGCCAAGGGGTCAGAGGATGGGACACCGAGCCTACTAATTCACCCCTCCACTTT CASSQGVRGWDTEPTNSPLHF
TRBJ1-1 - TRBV19 14 - TGTGCCAGTAGTATAGGGTTGGAGAACACTGAAGCTTTCTTT CASSIGLENTEAFF
TRBJ1-5 - TRBV19 13 - TGTGCCAGTAGTGTCAGAAGAGCCCAGCCCCAGCATTTT CASSVRRAQPQHF
TRBJ2-1 TRBD2 TRBV6-6 14 few TGTGCCAGCCGCCCCACAGCGGGGTACAATGAGCAGTTCTTC CASRPTAGYNEQFF
TRBJ2-5 TRBD1 TRBV7-3 15 - TGTGCCAGCAGCCCCGTGACAGGGGGCCAAGAGACCCAGTACTTC CASSPVTGGQETQYF
TRBJ2-2 - TRBV5-1 16 - TGCGCCAGCAGCTTGGCCGCGACGCTAAACACCGGGGAGCTGTTTTTT CASSLAATLNTGELFF
TRBJ2-7 - TRBV6-2/TRBV6-3 14 - TGTGCCAGCAGTGAATTCGGACTAATCTACGAGCAGTACTTC CASSEFGLIYEQYF
TRBJ1-2 - TRBV12-3/TRBV12-4 14 - TGTGCCAGCAGTTTAGCAGGGACGTCCAGTGGCTACACCTTC CASSLAGTSSGYTF
TRBJ2-3 TRBD2 TRBV4-2 20 - TGTGCCAGCAGCCAAGAGGTGGTATCTTGGCTAGCGGGAGGGAGAGATACGCAGTATTTT CASSQEVVSWLAGGRDTQYF
TRBJ1-1 - TRBV3-1 14 - TGTGCCAGCAGCCAGGACTCATGGAACACTGAAGCTTTCTTT CASSQDSWNTEAFF
TRBJ2-1 TRBD1 TRBV11-2 17 - TGTGCCAGCAGTCCCGGATCGGGACAGATATCCTACAATGAGCAGTTCTTC CASSPGSGQISYNEQFF
TRBJ1-4 - TRBV19 14 - TGTGCCAGTACCTCCGACCCGAGGAGCGAAAAACTGTTTTTT CASTSDPRSEKLFF
TRBJ2-5 - TRBV20-1 13 - TGCAGTGCCCGCCGACAGTCCCAAGAGACCCAGTACTTC CSARRQSQETQYF
TRBJ1-1 TRBD1 TRBV12-5 15 - TGTGCTATGAGGGAACAGGGGCGCCCGAACACTGAAGCTTTCTTT CAMREQGRPNTEAFF
TRBJ1-5 - TRBV19 16 - TGTGCCAGTAGTATAGTGGCCAGTGGGTTCAATCAGCCCCAGCATTTT CASSIVASGFNQPQHF
TRBJ2-1 TRBD2 TRBV25-1 19 - TGTGCCAGCAGTGAATATCTACTGACTAGCGGGCTAAATTACAATGAGCAGTTCTTC CASSEYLLTSGLNYNEQFF
TRBJ1-5 - TRBV19 15 - TGTGCCAGTAGTATATCGGACCTAACAGGGCAGCCCCAGCATTTT CASSISDLTGQPQHF
TRBJ1-2 - TRBV5-1 14 - TGCGCCAGCAGCCCCAGCCTCGCAGGGCCCGGCTACACCTTC CASSPSLAGPGYTF
TRBJ2-5 TRBD2 TRBV20-1 18 - TGCAGTGCTACCCTACTTCGGACTAGCGGGGGTAGCGGTGAGACCCAGTACTTC CSATLLRTSGGSGETQYF
TRBJ1-1 - TRBV5-1 14 - TGCGCCAGCGCTACCGGGACAATGAACACTGAAGCTTTCTTT CASATGTMNTEAFF
TRBJ1-1 TRBD1 TRBV19 14 - TGTGCCAGTAATAGCCTAGGGGGCGGCACTGAAGCTTTCTTT CASNSLGGGTEAFF
TRBJ2-2 TRBD1 TRBV11-2 17 once TGTGCCAGCAGCTCCGGGACAGGGGGCGAGGGCACCGGGGAGCTGTTTTTT CASSSGTGGEGTGELFF
TRBJ2-7 TRBD1 TRBV5-1 15 once TGCGCCAGCAGCTTTCGACAGGGGAGCTCCTACGAGCAGTACTTC CASSFRQGSSYEQYF